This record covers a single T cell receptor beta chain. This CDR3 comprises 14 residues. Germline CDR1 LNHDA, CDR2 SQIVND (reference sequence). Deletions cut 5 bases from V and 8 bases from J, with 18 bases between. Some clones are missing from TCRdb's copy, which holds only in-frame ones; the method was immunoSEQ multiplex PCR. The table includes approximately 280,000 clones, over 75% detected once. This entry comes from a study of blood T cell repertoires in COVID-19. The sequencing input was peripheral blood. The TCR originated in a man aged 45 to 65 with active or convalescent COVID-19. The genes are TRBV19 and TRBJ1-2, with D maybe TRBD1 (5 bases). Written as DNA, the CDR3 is TGTGCCAGTAGTGGGGGGTACCGCTCGAGAGGCTACACCTTC. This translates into CASSGGYRSRGYTF.